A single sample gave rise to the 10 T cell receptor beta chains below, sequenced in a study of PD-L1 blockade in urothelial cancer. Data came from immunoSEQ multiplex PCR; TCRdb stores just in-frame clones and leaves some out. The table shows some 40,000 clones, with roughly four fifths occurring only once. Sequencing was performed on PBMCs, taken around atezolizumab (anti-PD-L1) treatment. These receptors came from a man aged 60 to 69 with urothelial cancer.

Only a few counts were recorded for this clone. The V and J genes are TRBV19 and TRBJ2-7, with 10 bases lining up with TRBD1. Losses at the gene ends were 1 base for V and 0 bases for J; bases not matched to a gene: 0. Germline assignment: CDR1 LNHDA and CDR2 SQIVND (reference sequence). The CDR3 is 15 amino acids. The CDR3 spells CASSIGTGGSYEQYF. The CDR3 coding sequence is TGTGCCAGTAGTATAGGGACAGGGGGCTCCTACGAGCAGTACTTC.

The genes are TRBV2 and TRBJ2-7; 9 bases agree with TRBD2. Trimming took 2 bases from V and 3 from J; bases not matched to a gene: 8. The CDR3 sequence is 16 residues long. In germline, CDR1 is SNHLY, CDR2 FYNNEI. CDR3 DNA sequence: TGTGCCAGCAGTGAAAGACTAGCGGACGCAAACTACGAGCAGTACTTC. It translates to CASSERLADANYEQYF.

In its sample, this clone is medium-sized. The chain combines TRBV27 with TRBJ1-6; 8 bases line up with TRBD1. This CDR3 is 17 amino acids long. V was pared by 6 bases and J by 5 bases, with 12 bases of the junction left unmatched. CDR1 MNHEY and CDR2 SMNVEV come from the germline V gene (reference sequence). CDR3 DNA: TGTGCCAGCAGCAATCCCCGCGACAGGGGTAATAATTCACCCCTCCACTTT. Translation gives CASSNPRDRGNNSPLHF.

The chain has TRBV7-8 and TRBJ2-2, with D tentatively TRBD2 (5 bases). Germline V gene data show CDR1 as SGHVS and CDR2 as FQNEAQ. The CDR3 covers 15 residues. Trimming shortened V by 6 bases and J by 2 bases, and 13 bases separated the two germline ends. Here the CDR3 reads CASSQAGVNTGELFF. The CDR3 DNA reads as TGTGCCAGCAGTCAGGCCGGGGTTAACACCGGGGAGCTGTTTTTT.

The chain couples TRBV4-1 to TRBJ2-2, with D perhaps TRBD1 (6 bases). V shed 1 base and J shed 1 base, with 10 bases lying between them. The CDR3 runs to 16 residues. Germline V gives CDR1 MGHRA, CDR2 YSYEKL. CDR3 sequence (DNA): TGCGCCAGCAGCCAAGGACCGACAGGGAACACCGGGGAGCTGTTTTTT. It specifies CASSQGPTGNTGELFF.

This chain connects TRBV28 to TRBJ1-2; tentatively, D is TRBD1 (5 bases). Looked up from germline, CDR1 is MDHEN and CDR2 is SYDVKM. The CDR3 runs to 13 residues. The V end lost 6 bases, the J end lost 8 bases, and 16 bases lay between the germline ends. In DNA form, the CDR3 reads TGTGCCAGCAGCAGGGAAATAAGGGGAGGCTACACCTTC. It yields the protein CASSREIRGGYTF.

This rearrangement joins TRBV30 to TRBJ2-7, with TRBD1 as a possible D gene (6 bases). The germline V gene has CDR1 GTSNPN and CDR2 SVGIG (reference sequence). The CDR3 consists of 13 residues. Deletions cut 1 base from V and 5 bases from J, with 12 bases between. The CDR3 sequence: CAWSAGAGDEQYF. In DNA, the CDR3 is TGTGCCTGGAGTGCAGGGGCAGGGGACGAGCAGTACTTC.

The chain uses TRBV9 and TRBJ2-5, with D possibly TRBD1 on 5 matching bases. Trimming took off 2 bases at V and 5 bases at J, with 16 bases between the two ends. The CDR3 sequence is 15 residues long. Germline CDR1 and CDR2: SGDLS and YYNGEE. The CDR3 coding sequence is TGTGCCAGCAGCGTTGGCAGGGTGGATGGGGAGACCCAGTACTTC. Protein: CASSVGRVDGETQYF. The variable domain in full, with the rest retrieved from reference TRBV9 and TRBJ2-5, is DSGVTQTPKHLITATGQRVTLRCSPRSGDLSVYWYQQSLDQGLQFLIQYYNGEERAKGNILERFSAQQFPDLHSELNLSSLELGDSALYFCASSVGRVDGETQYFGPGTRLLVL.

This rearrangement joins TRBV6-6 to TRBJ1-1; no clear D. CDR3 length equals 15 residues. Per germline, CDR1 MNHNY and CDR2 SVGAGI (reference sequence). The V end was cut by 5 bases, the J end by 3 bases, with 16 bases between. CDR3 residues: CASSPPEYGYTEAFF. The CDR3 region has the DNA TGTGCCAGCAGTCCACCCGAATACGGGTACACTGAAGCTTTCTTT.

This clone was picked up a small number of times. The CDR3 is CASTATGANNSPLHF. DNA of the CDR3: TGTGCCAGCACCGCGACAGGGGCCAATAATTCACCCCTCCACTTT. The rearrangement joins TRBV5-6 to TRBJ1-6, with TRBD1 identical over 8 bases. V lost 6 bases to trimming and J lost 5 bases; unmatched junction nucleotides: 7. The CDR3 is made up of 15 amino acids. Per the germline V gene, CDR1 is SGHDT and CDR2 is YYEEEE. Full variable domain (outside the CDR3, taken from reference TRBV5-6 and TRBJ1-6): DAGVTQSPTHLIKTRGQQVTLRCSPKSGHDTVSWYQQALGQGPQFIFQYYEEEERQRGNFPDRFSGHQFPNYSSELNVNALLLGDSALYLCASTATGANNSPLHFGNGTRLTVT.